These 20 T cell receptor beta chains share one sample of origin, sequenced in a study of radiotherapy plus CTLA-4 blockade in lung cancer. Clones were read by immunoSEQ multiplex PCR, and TCRdb kept only the in-frame ones, dropping some. The top ten hold about 8.5% of the sample, which has about 51,000 clones, roughly three quarters seen once. Specimen: peripheral blood, collected from a patient treated with radiotherapy plus ipilimumab. Source of these receptors: a human donor with non-small cell lung cancer who had a complete response to radiotherapy plus ipilimumab.

This clone was detected a few times. V usage is TRBV4-3 and J usage is TRBJ1-4; 7 nucleotides align to TRBD1. Germline CDR1 reads LGHNA; CDR2 reads YSLEER. The CDR3 totals 15 residues. J was trimmed by 4 bases and V by 1 base; bases with no gene match: 3. The CDR3 DNA is TGCGCCAGCAGCCAAGGGGGACAGTATAATGAAAAACTGTTTTTT. It encodes CASSQGGQYNEKLFF.

V gene TRBV5-1 combines with J gene TRBJ2-7; weak D call: TRBD1 (7 bases). Germline values: CDR1 SGHRS, CDR2 YFSETQ. Trimming removed 4 bases from V and 7 bases from J, with 12 bases in between. This CDR3 region has 12 residues. CDR3 sequence: CASSTQGREQYF. For the CDR3, the DNA is TGCGCCAGCAGCACACAGGGGAGGGAGCAGTACTTC. Complete variable domain (other parts from reference TRBV5-1 and TRBJ2-7): KAGVTQTPRYLIKTRGQQVTLSCSPISGHRSVSWYQQTPGQGLQFLFEYFSETQRNKGNFPGRFSGRQFSNSRSEMNVSTLELGDSALYLCASSTQGREQYFGPGTRLTVT.

The rearrangement joins TRBV4-3 to TRBJ2-6, with 8 bases matching TRBD1. From germline, CDR1 is LGHNA and CDR2 YSLEER. This CDR3 comprises 15 residues. V dropped 8 bases and J dropped 2; count of bases not matched to a gene: 5. The CDR3 region has the DNA TGCGCCAGCGGAGAACAGGGGGCTGGGGCCAACGTCCTGACTTTC. As protein: CASGEQGAGANVLTF.

The chain employs TRBV5-4 and TRBJ2-4, with 8 bases fitting TRBD1. The CDR3 has 14 amino acids. The germline gives CDR1 SGHNT, CDR2 YYREEE (reference sequence). The V gene end was trimmed by 5 bases and the J gene end by 8 bases; junction bases not matched to a gene: 9. CDR3 sequence: CASSYIGQGHIQYF. CDR3 sequence (DNA): TGTGCCAGCAGTTACATTGGACAGGGCCACATTCAGTACTTC.

The DNA for the CDR3 is TGTGCCAGCAGTCCGGGGGGTAATTCACCCCTCCACTTT. It encodes CASSPGGNSPLHF. The chain recombines TRBV6-6 with TRBJ1-6; D is perhaps TRBD1 (5 bases). Trimming removed 5 bases at V and 6 bases at J, with 8 bases between. Germline-derived CDR1 and CDR2 are MNHNY and SVGAGI (reference sequence). This CDR3 has 13 residues.

V usage is TRBV7-8 and J usage is TRBJ1-1, with D perhaps matching TRBD1 (5 bases). Germline CDR1 is SGHVS and CDR2 is FQNEAQ. The ends were cut back, 1 base at V and 1 base at J, with 10 bases in the middle. The CDR3 covers 15 residues. DNA for the CDR3: TGTGCCAGCAGCTTAGACCGCGGGGCGAACACTGAAGCTTTCTTT. Its translation is CASSLDRGANTEAFF.

This clone was seen only once. This rearrangement joins TRBV5-6 to TRBJ2-2; the match to TRBD2 covers 8 bases. This CDR3 is built from 15 residues. Germline lookup yields CDR1 SGHDT and CDR2 YYEEEE. V trimming: 0 bases; J trimming: 3 bases; junction bases outside the gene matches: 1. CDR3 in amino acids: CASSLVLADTGELFF. The CDR3 coding sequence is TGTGCCAGCAGCTTGGTACTAGCGGACACCGGGGAGCTGTTTTTT.

V is TRBV7-9 and J is TRBJ1-1; TRBD1 aligns across 7 bases. Germline lookup yields CDR1 SEHNR and CDR2 FQNEAQ (reference sequence). J lost 3 bases, V lost 1 base, and 11 bases had no gene match. The length of the CDR3 is 17 residues. CDR3 amino acids: CASSLGTGAGGDTEAFF. The DNA of the CDR3 is TGTGCCAGCAGCTTAGGAACAGGGGCAGGCGGGGACACTGAAGCTTTCTTT.

J is TRBJ1-5 and V is TRBV15; D is uncertain. Trimming took 1 base from V and 1 from J, leaving 8 bases between them. The CDR3 is made up of 15 amino acids. The germline V gene encodes CDR1 LNHNV and CDR2 YYDKDF (reference sequence). CDR3 nucleotide sequence: TGTGCCACCAGCAGAGGGCGGTCCAGCAATCAGCCCCAGCATTTT. This sequence encodes CATSRGRSSNQPQHF.

The chain has TRBV19 and TRBJ2-1; TRBD1 matches at 8 bases. CDR1 and CDR2 (germline): LNHDA, SQIVND (reference sequence). V was clipped by 5 bases and J by 1 base; unmatched bases: 7. The CDR3 has 16 amino acids. The CDR3 DNA reads as TGTGCCAGTAGTTTAAGAAACAGGGGGTCCTACAATGAGCAGTTCTTC. The encoded protein is CASSLRNRGSYNEQFF.

The chain combines TRBV28 with TRBJ1-1; weak D call: TRBD1 (6 bases). Trimming took off 1 base at V and 2 bases at J, with 14 bases between the two ends. The CDR3 is 16 amino acids. Germline CDR1 reads MDHEN; CDR2 reads SYDVKM. The CDR3, as DNA: TGTGCCAGCAGTTTATATGGGGGCCCCTTCAACACTGAAGCTTTCTTT. Protein: CASSLYGGPFNTEAFF.

V gene TRBV27 combines with J gene TRBJ2-2, with 8 bases that match TRBD1. The CDR3 loop spans 15 amino acids. The germline V gene encodes CDR1 MNHEY and CDR2 SMNVEV (reference sequence). Losses at the gene ends were 6 bases for V and 1 base for J; bases not matched to a gene: 4. The CDR3 loop is CASRSGQGNTGELFF. CDR3 in DNA: TGTGCCAGCAGGAGCGGACAGGGGAACACCGGGGAGCTGTTTTTT.

The chain couples TRBV7-6 to TRBJ2-3; D is ambiguous. V lost 3 bases and J 6 bases, leaving 7 bases between the germline ends. Germline assignment: CDR1 SGHVS and CDR2 FNYEAQ. The CDR3 loop spans 12 amino acids. CDR3 amino acids: CASSFPSDTQYF. CDR3 in DNA: TGTGCCAGCAGCTTCCCCTCGGATACGCAGTATTTT.

The chain joins TRBV7-2 to TRBJ1-4; TRBD1 is a possible D gene (5 bases). Trimming took 1 base from V and 0 from J, leaving 12 bases between them. Germline V gene lookup returns CDR1 SGHTA and CDR2 FQGNSA. This CDR3 has 17 residues. The CDR3 loop reads CASSLEGGHATNEKLFF. The CDR3 DNA reads TGTGCCAGCAGCTTAGAGGGCGGACATGCAACTAATGAAAAACTGTTTTTT.

The V and J genes are TRBV30 and TRBJ1-6; D gene ambiguous. Germline V gene sequence: CDR1 GTSNPN, CDR2 SVGIG (reference sequence). Trimming took off 2 bases at V and 6 bases at J, with 11 bases between the two ends. The CDR3 contains 14 residues. The DNA for the CDR3 is TGTGCCTGGAGTCCGCGCAGGTTTAATTCACCCCTCCACTTT. It encodes CAWSPRRFNSPLHF.

The chain combines TRBV4-1 with TRBJ1-4; weak D call: TRBD1 (5 bases). The CDR3 loop spans 14 amino acids. Trimming shortened V by 3 bases and J by 11 bases, and 16 bases separated the two germline ends. CDR1 MGHRA and CDR2 YSYEKL come from the germline V gene. CDR3 region: CASSQPGKNNKLFF. CDR3 coding DNA: TGCGCCAGCAGCCAGCCAGGGAAAAACAATAAACTGTTTTTT.

The chain recombines TRBV13 with TRBJ2-3; TRBD2 aligns across 9 bases. Looked up from germline, CDR1 is PRHDT and CDR2 is FYEKMQ (reference sequence). V was clipped by 4 bases and J by 3 bases; unmatched bases: 8. This CDR3 has 16 residues. CDR3 sequence: CASSSREGSLTDTQYF. DNA of the CDR3: TGTGCCAGCAGCTCGCGGGAGGGCTCTTTGACAGATACGCAGTATTTT. The full variable domain, completed using reference TRBV13 and TRBJ2-3, is AAGVIQSPRHLIKEKRETATLKCYPIPRHDTVYWYQQGPGQDPQFLISFYEKMQSDKGSIPDRFSAQQFSDYHSELNMSSLELGDSALYFCASSSREGSLTDTQYFGPGTRLTVL.

This clone showed up just once. CDR3 coding DNA: TGCAGTGCTGGCCAGTCAACGCAGTATTTT. This encodes CSAGQSTQYF. V gene TRBV20-1 combines with J gene TRBJ2-3; D not certain. The CDR3 has 10 residues. The V end lost 5 bases, the J end lost 9 bases, and 9 bases lay between the germline ends. CDR1 and CDR2 from the germline V gene are DFQATT and SNEGSKA (reference sequence).

This clone was observed a few times. V gene TRBV7-2 combines with J gene TRBJ2-7, with 11 bases fitting TRBD2. The CDR3 spans 15 residues. Germline CDR1 SGHTA, CDR2 FQGNSA. The V and J ends lost 5 bases and 3 bases, in that order; junction bases with no gene match: 6. The DNA of the CDR3 is TGTGCCAGCAGCACTAGCGGGGGCCGCATCTACGAGCAGTACTTC. It is translated as CASSTSGGRIYEQYF.

This clone was detected only once. The chain carries TRBV7-9 and TRBJ1-2; unclear D gene. Trimming took 4 bases from V and 5 from J, leaving 8 bases between them. Germline V lookup: CDR1 SEHNR, CDR2 FQNEAQ (reference sequence). The CDR3 extends over 12 amino acids. The CDR3 DNA is TGTGCCAGCAGCTATGTCGAGTATGGCTACACCTTC. This sequence encodes CASSYVEYGYTF.